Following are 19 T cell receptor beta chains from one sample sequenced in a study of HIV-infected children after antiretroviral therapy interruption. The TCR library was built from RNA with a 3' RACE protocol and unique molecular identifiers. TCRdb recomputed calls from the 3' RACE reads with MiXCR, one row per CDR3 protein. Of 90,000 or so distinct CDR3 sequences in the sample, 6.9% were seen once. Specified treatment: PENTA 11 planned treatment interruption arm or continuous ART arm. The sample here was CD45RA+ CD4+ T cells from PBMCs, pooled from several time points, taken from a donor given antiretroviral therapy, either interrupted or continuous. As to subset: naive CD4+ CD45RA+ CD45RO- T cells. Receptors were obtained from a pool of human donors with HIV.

The CDR3 sequence: CASSVAGGAVDTQYF. The CDR3 DNA reads TGTGCCAGCAGCGTAGCGGGGGGGGCCGTAGATACGCAGTATTTT. The rearrangement joins TRBV9 to TRBJ2-3; 8 bases agree with TRBD2. The CDR3 is 15 residues long. CDR1 SGDLS and CDR2 YYNGEE come from the germline V gene. Losses at the gene ends were 0 bases for V and 5 bases for J; bases not matched to a gene: 5. Based on the CDR3 plus reference TRBV9 and TRBJ2-3, the full variable domain is DSGVTQTPKHLITATGQRVTLRCSPRSGDLSVYWYQQSLDQGLQFLIQYYNGEERAKGNILERFSAQQFPDLHSELNLSSLELGDSALYFCASSVAGGAVDTQYFGPGTRLTVL.

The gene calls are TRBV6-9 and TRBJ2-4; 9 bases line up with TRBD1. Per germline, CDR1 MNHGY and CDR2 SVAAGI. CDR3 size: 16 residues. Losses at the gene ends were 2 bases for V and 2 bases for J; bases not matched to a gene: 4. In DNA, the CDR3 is TGTGCCAGCAGTTATAGACAGGGGGGTTCCAAAAACATTCAGTACTTC. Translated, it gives CASSYRQGGSKNIQYF.

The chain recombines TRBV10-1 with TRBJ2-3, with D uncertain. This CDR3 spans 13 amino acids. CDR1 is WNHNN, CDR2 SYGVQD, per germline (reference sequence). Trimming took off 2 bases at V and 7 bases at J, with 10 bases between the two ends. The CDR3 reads CASSEPPIHTQYF. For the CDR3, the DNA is TGCGCCAGCAGTGAGCCCCCTATTCATACGCAGTATTTT.

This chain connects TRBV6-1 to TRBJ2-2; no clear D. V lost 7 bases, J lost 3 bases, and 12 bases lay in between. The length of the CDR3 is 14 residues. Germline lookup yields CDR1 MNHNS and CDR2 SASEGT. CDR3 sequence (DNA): TGTGCCAGCACCGAAGGGCACCACACCGGGGAGCTGTTTTTT. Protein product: CASTEGHHTGELFF.

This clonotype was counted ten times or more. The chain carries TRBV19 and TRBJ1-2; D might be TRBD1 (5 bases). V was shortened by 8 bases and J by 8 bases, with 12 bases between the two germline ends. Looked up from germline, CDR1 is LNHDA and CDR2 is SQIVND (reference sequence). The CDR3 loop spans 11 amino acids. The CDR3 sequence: CASGGEIGYTF. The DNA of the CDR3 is TGTGCCAGTGGAGGGGAAATCGGCTACACCTTC.

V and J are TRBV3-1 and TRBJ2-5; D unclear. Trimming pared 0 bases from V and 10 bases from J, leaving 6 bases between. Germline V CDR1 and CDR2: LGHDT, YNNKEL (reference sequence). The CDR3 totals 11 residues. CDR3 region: CASSQEVYQYF. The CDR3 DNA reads TGTGCCAGCAGCCAAGAGGTTTACCAGTACTTC.

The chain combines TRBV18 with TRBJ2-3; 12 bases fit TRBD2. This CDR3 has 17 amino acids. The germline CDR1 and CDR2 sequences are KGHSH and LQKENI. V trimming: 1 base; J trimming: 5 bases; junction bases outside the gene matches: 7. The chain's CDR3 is CASSPRLAGVGGDTQYF. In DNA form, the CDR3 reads TGTGCCAGCTCACCACGACTAGCGGGAGTAGGTGGAGATACGCAGTATTTT.

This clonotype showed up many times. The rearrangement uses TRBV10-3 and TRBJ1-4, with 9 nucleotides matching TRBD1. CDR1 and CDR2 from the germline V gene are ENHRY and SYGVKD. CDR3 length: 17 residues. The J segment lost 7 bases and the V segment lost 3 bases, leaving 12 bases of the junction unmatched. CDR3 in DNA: TGTGCCATCAGTGATTTTACATCACAGGGGGCCAGTGAAAAACTGTTTTTT. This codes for CAISDFTSQGASEKLFF.

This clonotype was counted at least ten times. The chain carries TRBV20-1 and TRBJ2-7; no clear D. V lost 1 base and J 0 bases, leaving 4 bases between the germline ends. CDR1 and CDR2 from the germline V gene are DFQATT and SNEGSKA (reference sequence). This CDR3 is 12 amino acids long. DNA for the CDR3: TGCAGTGCTAGAGTCAGCTCCTACGAGCAGTACTTC. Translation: CSARVSSYEQYF.

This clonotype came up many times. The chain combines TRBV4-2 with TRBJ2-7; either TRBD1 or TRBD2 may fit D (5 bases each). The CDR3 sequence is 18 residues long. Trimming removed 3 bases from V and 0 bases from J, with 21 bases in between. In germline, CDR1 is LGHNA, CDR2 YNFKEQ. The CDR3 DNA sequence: TGTGCCAGCAGCCAGCCGACCACCTTCAGGGACGGCTCCTACGAGCAGTACTTC. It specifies CASSQPTTFRDGSYEQYF.

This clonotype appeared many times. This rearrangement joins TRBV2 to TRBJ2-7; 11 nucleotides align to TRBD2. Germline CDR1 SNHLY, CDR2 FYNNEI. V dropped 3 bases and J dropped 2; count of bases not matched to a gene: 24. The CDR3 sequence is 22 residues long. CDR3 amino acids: CASSDGADLLGLAALLTYEQYF. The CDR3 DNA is TGTGCCAGCAGTGATGGTGCAGACCTTTTGGGACTAGCGGCCTTACTTACCTACGAGCAGTACTTC.

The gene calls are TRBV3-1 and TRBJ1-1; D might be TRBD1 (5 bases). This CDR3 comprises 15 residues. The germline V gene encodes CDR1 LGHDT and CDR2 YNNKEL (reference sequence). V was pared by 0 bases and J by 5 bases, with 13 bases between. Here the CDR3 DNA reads TGTGCCAGCAGCCAAGAAGGGAGGACACTTACTGAAGCTTTCTTT. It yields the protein CASSQEGRTLTEAFF.

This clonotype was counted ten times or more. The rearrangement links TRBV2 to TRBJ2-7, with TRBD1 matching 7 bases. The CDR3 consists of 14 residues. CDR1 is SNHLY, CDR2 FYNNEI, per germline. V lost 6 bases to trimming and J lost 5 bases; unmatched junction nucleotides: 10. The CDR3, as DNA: TGTGCCAGCAGCGAGCCGACAGGGTTTCACGAGCAGTACTTC. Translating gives CASSEPTGFHEQYF.

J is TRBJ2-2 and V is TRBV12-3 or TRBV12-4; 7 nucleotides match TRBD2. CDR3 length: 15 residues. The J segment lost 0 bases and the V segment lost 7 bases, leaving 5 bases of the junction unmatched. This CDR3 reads CASTRLAANTGELFF. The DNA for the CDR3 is TGTGCCAGCACGAGACTAGCAGCGAACACCGGGGAGCTGTTTTTT.

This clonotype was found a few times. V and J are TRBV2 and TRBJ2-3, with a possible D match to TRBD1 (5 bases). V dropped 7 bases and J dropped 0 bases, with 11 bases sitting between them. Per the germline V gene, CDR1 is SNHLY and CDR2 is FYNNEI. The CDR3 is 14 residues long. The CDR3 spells CASNNDRSTDTQYF. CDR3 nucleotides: TGTGCCAGCAATAACGACAGAAGCACAGATACGCAGTATTTT.

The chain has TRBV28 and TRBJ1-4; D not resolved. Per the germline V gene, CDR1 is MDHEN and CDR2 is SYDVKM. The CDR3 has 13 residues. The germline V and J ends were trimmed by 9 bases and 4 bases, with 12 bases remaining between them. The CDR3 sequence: CASLRGLNEKLFF. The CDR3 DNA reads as TGTGCCAGTTTAAGAGGACTTAATGAAAAACTGTTTTTT.

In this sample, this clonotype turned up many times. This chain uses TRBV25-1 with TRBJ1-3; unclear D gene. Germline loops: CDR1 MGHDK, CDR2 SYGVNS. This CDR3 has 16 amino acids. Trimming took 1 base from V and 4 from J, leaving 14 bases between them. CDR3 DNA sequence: TGTGCCAGCAGTGAATCGGACTGGTGGGCAGGAAACACCATATATTTT. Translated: CASSESDWWAGNTIYF.

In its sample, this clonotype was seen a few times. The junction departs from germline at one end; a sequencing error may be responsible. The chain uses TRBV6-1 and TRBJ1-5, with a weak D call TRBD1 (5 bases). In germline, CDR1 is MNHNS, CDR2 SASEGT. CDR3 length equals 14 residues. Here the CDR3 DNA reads TGTGCCAGCGGTCGGAGGGACGGGCCTCAGGCCCAGCATTTT. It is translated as CASGRRDGPQAQHF.

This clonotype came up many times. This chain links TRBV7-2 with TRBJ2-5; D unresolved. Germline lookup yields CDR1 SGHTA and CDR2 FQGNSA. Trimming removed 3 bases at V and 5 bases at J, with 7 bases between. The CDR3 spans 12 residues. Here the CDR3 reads CASSLTRETQYF. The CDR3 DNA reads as TGTGCCAGCAGCTTGACCCGCGAGACCCAGTACTTC.